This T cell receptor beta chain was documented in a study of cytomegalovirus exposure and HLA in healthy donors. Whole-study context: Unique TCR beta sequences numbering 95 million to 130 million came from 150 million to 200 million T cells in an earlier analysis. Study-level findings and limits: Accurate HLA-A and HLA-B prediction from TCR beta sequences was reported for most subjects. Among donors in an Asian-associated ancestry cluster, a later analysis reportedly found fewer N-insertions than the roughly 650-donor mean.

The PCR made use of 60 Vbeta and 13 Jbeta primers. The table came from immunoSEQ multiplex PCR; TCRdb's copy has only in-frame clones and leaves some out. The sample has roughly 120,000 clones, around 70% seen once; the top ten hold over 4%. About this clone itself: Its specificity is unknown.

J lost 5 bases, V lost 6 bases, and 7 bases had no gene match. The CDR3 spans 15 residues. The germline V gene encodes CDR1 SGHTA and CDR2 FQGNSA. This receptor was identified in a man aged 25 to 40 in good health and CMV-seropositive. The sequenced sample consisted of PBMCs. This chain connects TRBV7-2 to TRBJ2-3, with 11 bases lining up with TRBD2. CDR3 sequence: CASSYTSGGVDTQYF. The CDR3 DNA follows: TGTGCCAGCAGTTACACTAGCGGGGGTGTAGATACGCAGTATTTT.